The sequence of this T cell receptor (beta chain) was determined in a study of T cells in Graves' hyperthyroidism and ophthalmopathy. Germline-derived CDR1 and CDR2 are SGHTA and FQGNSA. The V gene lost 5 bases and the J gene lost 0 bases, with 13 bases spanning the gap. This CDR3 is 16 amino acids long. Uncontrolled infection, other autoimmune disease, pregnancy or lactation excluded patients. This clonotype was found many times. There were TCR beta CDR3 regions amplified from RNA transcripts. TCR CDR3 underwent first-round RT-PCR with the HTBI primer set. TCRdb reprocessed the multiplex PCR reads via MiXCR and lists one record per CDR3 protein. The sample carries hundreds of thousands of distinct CDR3 sequences, 14% to 15% recorded once.

This receptor was identified in a woman between 40 and 55 years old with Graves' ophthalmopathy. The sample was blood. The chain is built from TRBV7-2 and TRBJ2-2; possible D gene TRBD2, 6 bases. CDR3 nucleotide sequence: TGTGCCAGCAGCACCCGACTAGGGGCGAACACCGGGGAGCTGTTTTTT. It encodes CASSTRLGANTGELFF.